Listed below are T cell receptor beta chains from one sample, sequenced in a study of T-cell reconstitution after alpha-beta-depleted transplantation in children. A single record per CDR3 protein comes from TCRdb applying MiXCR to the PCR reads. Counted here are under 75,000 distinct CDR3 sequences, roughly a tenth occurring once; the ten biggest clones make up approximately 13%. Sequenced here: PBMCs, sampled before TCRalphabeta/CD19-depleted stem cell transplant. These receptors all come from a boy aged 5-17 years with acute myeloid leukemia, due to receive a stem cell transplant. The CDR3 runs from the conserved cysteine through the conserved F or W. Fields, in order: D gene, clone size, J gene, V gene, CDR3 protein. D genes are given only for firm matches. Some rows mark clone size as missing; the rest say once, few, many or name a class of expanded clone.

D gene: .; clone size: few; J gene: TRBJ2-1; V gene: TRBV4-2; CDR3 protein: CASSPQRENYNEQFF
D gene: TRBD2; clone size: .; J gene: TRBJ2-5; V gene: TRBV6-6; CDR3 protein: CASGTSGGAYETQYF
D gene: TRBD2; clone size: many; J gene: TRBJ2-7; V gene: TRBV19; CDR3 protein: CASSMFRLASTYEQYF
D gene: .; clone size: many; J gene: TRBJ2-1; V gene: TRBV18; CDR3 protein: CASSPQIKGPNEQFF
D gene: TRBD2; clone size: many; J gene: TRBJ2-7; V gene: TRBV11-2; CDR3 protein: CASSFRLAGAVKYFEQYF
D gene: .; clone size: many; J gene: TRBJ2-4; V gene: TRBV7-9; CDR3 protein: CASSLKTQGRDKNIQYF
D gene: .; clone size: many; J gene: TRBJ1-1; V gene: TRBV10-2; CDR3 protein: CASKGAGTTEAFF
D gene: .; clone size: .; J gene: TRBJ2-5; V gene: TRBV7-9; CDR3 protein: CASSPIVIYQETQYF
D gene: .; clone size: many; J gene: TRBJ1-6; V gene: TRBV12-3/TRBV12-4; CDR3 protein: CASSLGVWNSPLHF
D gene: .; clone size: many; J gene: TRBJ2-1; V gene: TRBV6-5; CDR3 protein: CASRGLISYNEQFF
D gene: .; clone size: .; J gene: TRBJ2-5; V gene: TRBV5-1; CDR3 protein: CATKGEAVVGETQYF
D gene: TRBD2; clone size: many; J gene: TRBJ2-3; V gene: TRBV6-4; CDR3 protein: CASSRTSGGVGLPTDTQYF
D gene: .; clone size: many; J gene: TRBJ2-7; V gene: TRBV10-3; CDR3 protein: CAISSKIEAYEQYF
D gene: TRBD1; clone size: many; J gene: TRBJ1-3; V gene: TRBV4-1; CDR3 protein: CASSLGQGGNTIYF
D gene: .; clone size: many; J gene: TRBJ1-5; V gene: TRBV5-1; CDR3 protein: CASSPGAREQPQHF
D gene: .; clone size: many; J gene: TRBJ1-2; V gene: TRBV12-3/TRBV12-4; CDR3 protein: CASSLRVLYTF
D gene: .; clone size: many; J gene: TRBJ2-3; V gene: TRBV9; CDR3 protein: CASTRELITDTQYF
D gene: TRBD1; clone size: many; J gene: TRBJ2-7; V gene: TRBV27; CDR3 protein: CASRDRGLGEQYF
D gene: .; clone size: .; J gene: TRBJ1-2; V gene: TRBV29-1; CDR3 protein: CSVEVYYGYTF
D gene: .; clone size: many; J gene: TRBJ2-4; V gene: TRBV29-1; CDR3 protein: CSVKDTQGTDIQYF
D gene: TRBD1; clone size: many; J gene: TRBJ2-2; V gene: TRBV7-2; CDR3 protein: CASRYRGATANTGELFF
D gene: TRBD2; clone size: many; J gene: TRBJ2-3; V gene: TRBV27; CDR3 protein: CASSPSGGPLDTQYF
D gene: TRBD1; clone size: few; J gene: TRBJ2-2; V gene: TRBV5-1; CDR3 protein: CASSLEQGAFTGELFF
D gene: TRBD1; clone size: few; J gene: TRBJ2-3; V gene: TRBV7-2; CDR3 protein: CASSVGTGEDTQYF